The rows below give T cell receptor beta chains drawn from one sample of a study of T cells in Graves' hyperthyroidism and ophthalmopathy. TCRdb reanalysed the multiplex PCR reads using MiXCR and keeps one entry per CDR3 protein. Of under 400,000 distinct CDR3 sequences listed, 15% to 17% were seen once; the top ten hold 25% to 30%. Sample: blood. The receptors originated from a woman between 18 and 29 years old with Graves' hyperthyroidism that later progressed to Graves' ophthalmopathy. Each CDR3 is given with its conserved first and last residue. The order of the fields is CDR3 protein, CDR3 DNA, V gene, J gene, clone size, D gene. D genes are given only for firm matches. Expanded clones get a size class; other rows say once, few or many, or leave the size out.

CDR3aa: CASSLGQSFDTQYF; CDR3nt: TGTGCCAGCAGCCTGGGACAGAGTTTCGATACGCAGTATTTT; v_gene: TRBV7-9; j_gene: TRBJ2-3; abundance: many; d_gene: TRBD1
CDR3aa: CASSAQGSQETQYF; CDR3nt: TGTGCCAGCAGCGCACAGGGCTCCCAAGAGACCCAGTACTTC; v_gene: TRBV6-1; j_gene: TRBJ2-5; abundance: many; d_gene: .
CDR3aa: CASSFSQGGSSDEQFF; CDR3nt: TGTGCCAGCAGTTTCTCCCAGGGTGGGAGTAGTGATGAGCAGTTCTTC; v_gene: TRBV6-5; j_gene: TRBJ2-1; abundance: many; d_gene: .
CDR3aa: CSARLYPDTNEQFF; CDR3nt: TGCAGTGCTAGACTGTATCCAGACACCAATGAGCAGTTCTTC; v_gene: TRBV20-1; j_gene: TRBJ2-1; abundance: .; d_gene: .
CDR3aa: CSAGRETDTQYF; CDR3nt: TGCAGTGCTGGGCGGGAGACAGATACGCAGTATTTT; v_gene: TRBV20-1; j_gene: TRBJ2-3; abundance: few; d_gene: TRBD2
CDR3aa: CASSPPDGWGYEQYF; CDR3nt: TGTGCCAGCTCACCACCAGACGGATGGGGCTACGAGCAGTACTTC; v_gene: TRBV18; j_gene: TRBJ2-7; abundance: .; d_gene: .
CDR3aa: CATSREGLAGVRADTQYF; CDR3nt: TGTGCCACCAGCAGAGAGGGACTAGCGGGTGTAAGGGCAGATACGCAGTATTTT; v_gene: TRBV15; j_gene: TRBJ2-3; abundance: many; d_gene: TRBD2
CDR3aa: CASSFATPGTGELFF; CDR3nt: TGTGCCAGCAGTTTTGCCACCCCGGGGACCGGGGAGCTGTTTTTT; v_gene: TRBV12-3/TRBV12-4; j_gene: TRBJ2-2; abundance: many; d_gene: .
CDR3aa: CASSEPGRGTEAFF; CDR3nt: TGTGCCAGCAGTGAGCCTGGGAGGGGCACTGAAGCTTTCTTT; v_gene: TRBV6-1; j_gene: TRBJ1-1; abundance: .; d_gene: .
CDR3aa: CASTSGSYNEQFF; CDR3nt: TGCGCCAGCACGTCTGGCTCCTACAATGAGCAGTTCTTC; v_gene: TRBV5-1; j_gene: TRBJ2-1; abundance: many; d_gene: .
CDR3aa: CASSFEGDRAYEQYF; CDR3nt: TGTGCCAGCAGCTTTGAGGGGGACAGGGCCTACGAGCAGTACTTC; v_gene: TRBV6-1; j_gene: TRBJ2-7; abundance: many; d_gene: TRBD1
CDR3aa: CASSERGMEGKNIQYF; CDR3nt: TGTGCCAGCAGTGAGCGGGGGATGGAGGGCAAAAACATTCAGTACTTC; v_gene: TRBV2; j_gene: TRBJ2-4; abundance: many; d_gene: TRBD2
CDR3aa: CASSPPLTSTDTRYF; CDR3nt: TGTGCCAGCAGCCCCCCACTTACTAGCACAGATACGCGGTATTTT; v_gene: TRBV5-6; j_gene: TRBJ2-3; abundance: .; d_gene: .
CDR3aa: CASRGHGYGYTF; CDR3nt: TGTGCCAGCAGGGGGCATGGCTATGGCTACACCTTC; v_gene: TRBV27; j_gene: TRBJ1-2; abundance: many; d_gene: .
CDR3aa: CASSYTGAAYEQYF; CDR3nt: TGTGCCAGCAGTTATACCGGGGCCGCCTACGAGCAGTACTTC; v_gene: TRBV6-1; j_gene: TRBJ2-7; abundance: many; d_gene: .
CDR3aa: CASSLIETQYF; CDR3nt: TGTGCCAGCAGTCTTATAGAGACCCAGTACTTC; v_gene: TRBV11-2; j_gene: TRBJ2-5; abundance: many; d_gene: .
CDR3aa: CASSQAFVGAGTGELFF; CDR3nt: TGTGCCAGCAGCCAAGCTTTTGTGGGAGCAGGCACCGGGGAGCTGTTTTTT; v_gene: TRBV3-1; j_gene: TRBJ2-2; abundance: .; d_gene: .
CDR3aa: CASSLQGMYNSPLHF; CDR3nt: TGTGCCAGCAGCCTCCAGGGAATGTATAATTCACCCCTCCACTTT; v_gene: TRBV6-1; j_gene: TRBJ1-6; abundance: .; d_gene: .
CDR3aa: CASSLGAGVIHEQFF; CDR3nt: TGTGCCAGCAGCTTAGGAGCGGGAGTGATCCATGAGCAGTTCTTC; v_gene: TRBV7-9; j_gene: TRBJ2-1; abundance: many; d_gene: TRBD2
CDR3aa: CASSWMSGTSGTNEQFF; CDR3nt: TGTGCCAGCAGCTGGATGTCCGGGACTAGCGGGACGAATGAGCAGTTCTTC; v_gene: TRBV11-2; j_gene: TRBJ2-1; abundance: many; d_gene: TRBD2
CDR3aa: CASSLNFGTGDGYTF; CDR3nt: TGTGCCAGCAGCTTAAATTTTGGGACAGGGGATGGCTACACCTTC; v_gene: TRBV7-9; j_gene: TRBJ1-2; abundance: many; d_gene: TRBD1
CDR3aa: CSVESSLAGAYEQYF; CDR3nt: TGCAGCGTTGAGTCCTCACTAGCGGGCGCCTACGAGCAGTACTTC; v_gene: TRBV29-1; j_gene: TRBJ2-7; abundance: many; d_gene: TRBD2
CDR3aa: CASSTGLGSGNTIYF; CDR3nt: TGTGCCAGCAGTACAGGGTTGGGGTCTGGAAACACCATATATTTT; v_gene: TRBV25-1; j_gene: TRBJ1-3; abundance: .; d_gene: .
CDR3aa: CATSRAGTALPGELFF; CDR3nt: TGTGCCACCAGCAGAGCCGGGACAGCGTTACCCGGGGAGCTGTTTTTT; v_gene: TRBV15; j_gene: TRBJ2-2; abundance: .; d_gene: TRBD1
CDR3aa: CASSLASGRATSYNEQFF; CDR3nt: TGTGCCAGCAGCTTGGCTAGCGGGAGGGCCACGTCGTACAATGAGCAGTTCTTC; v_gene: TRBV5-6; j_gene: TRBJ2-1; abundance: .; d_gene: TRBD2
CDR3aa: CASSNRYEQYF; CDR3nt: TGTGCCAGTAGTAACCGGTACGAGCAGTACTTC; v_gene: TRBV19; j_gene: TRBJ2-7; abundance: few; d_gene: .
CDR3aa: CAGSQEQGLNQPQHF; CDR3nt: TGCGCCGGCAGCCAAGAACAGGGATTGAATCAGCCCCAGCATTTT; v_gene: TRBV4-1; j_gene: TRBJ1-5; abundance: .; d_gene: .
CDR3aa: CSARASGTSVQRGYNEQFF; CDR3nt: TGCAGTGCTAGAGCCTCCGGGACTAGCGTACAAAGGGGGTACAATGAGCAGTTCTTC; v_gene: TRBV20-1; j_gene: TRBJ2-1; abundance: many; d_gene: TRBD2
CDR3aa: CASSEGAYNEQFF; CDR3nt: TGCGCCAGCAGTGAAGGGGCATACAATGAGCAGTTCTTC; v_gene: TRBV10-1; j_gene: TRBJ2-1; abundance: many; d_gene: .
CDR3aa: CASRGDRANNEQFF; CDR3nt: TGTGCCAGCCGAGGGGACAGGGCGAACAATGAGCAGTTCTTC; v_gene: TRBV28; j_gene: TRBJ2-1; abundance: many; d_gene: TRBD1
CDR3aa: CASSLGQGVNEQFF; CDR3nt: TGCGCCAGCAGCTTGGGGCAGGGGGTCAATGAGCAGTTCTTC; v_gene: TRBV5-1; j_gene: TRBJ2-1; abundance: many; d_gene: TRBD1
CDR3aa: CASPGPQLNTEAFF; CDR3nt: TGTGCCAGTCCGGGACCTCAATTAAACACTGAAGCTTTCTTT; v_gene: TRBV28; j_gene: TRBJ1-1; abundance: .; d_gene: .
CDR3aa: CASSLSAGGEVAGTGELFF; CDR3nt: TGTGCCAGCAGTTTGTCGGCAGGGGGCGAGGTAGCGGGCACCGGGGAGCTGTTTTTT; v_gene: TRBV28; j_gene: TRBJ2-2; abundance: once; d_gene: .
CDR3aa: CASSIVETARTEQFF; CDR3nt: TGTGCCAGTAGTATTGTAGAGACAGCGCGGACTGAGCAGTTCTTC; v_gene: TRBV19; j_gene: TRBJ2-1; abundance: .; d_gene: .
CDR3aa: CASSASGPNTGELFF; CDR3nt: TGTGCCAGCAGTGCTAGCGGACCGAACACCGGGGAGCTGTTTTTT; v_gene: TRBV6-1; j_gene: TRBJ2-2; abundance: many; d_gene: TRBD2
CDR3aa: CSARDLAGVWDEQFF; CDR3nt: TGCAGTGCTAGAGATTTAGCGGGAGTTTGGGATGAGCAGTTCTTC; v_gene: TRBV20-1; j_gene: TRBJ2-1; abundance: many; d_gene: TRBD2
CDR3aa: CASRPLAGGRNIQYF; CDR3nt: TGTGCCAGCAGGCCACTAGCGGGGGGTCGAAACATTCAGTACTTC; v_gene: TRBV2; j_gene: TRBJ2-4; abundance: .; d_gene: TRBD2
CDR3aa: CASSRGSGYGYTF; CDR3nt: TGTGCCAGCAGTAGGGGTTCCGGCTATGGCTACACCTTC; v_gene: TRBV7-2; j_gene: TRBJ1-2; abundance: many; d_gene: .
CDR3aa: CASTLAGVSNEQFF; CDR3nt: TGTGCCAGCACCCTAGCGGGAGTAAGCAATGAGCAGTTCTTC; v_gene: TRBV12-3/TRBV12-4; j_gene: TRBJ2-1; abundance: .; d_gene: TRBD2
CDR3aa: CASSLGVAALAKNIQYF; CDR3nt: TGTGCCAGCAGCTTAGGGGTTGCGGCGCTAGCCAAAAACATTCAGTACTTC; v_gene: TRBV7-9; j_gene: TRBJ2-4; abundance: few; d_gene: .
CDR3aa: CASSQEGVGVFF; CDR3nt: TGTGCCAGCAGCCAAGAGGGGGTTGGGGTGTTTTTT; v_gene: TRBV3-1; j_gene: TRBJ2-2; abundance: once; d_gene: .
CDR3aa: CASSYIRDTEAFF; CDR3nt: TGTGCCAGCTCATATATACGGGACACTGAAGCTTTCTTT; v_gene: TRBV18; j_gene: TRBJ1-1; abundance: many; d_gene: .
CDR3aa: CASSPLQMDTQYF; CDR3nt: TGTGCCAGCAGCCCCTTACAGATGGATACGCAGTATTTT; v_gene: TRBV9; j_gene: TRBJ2-3; abundance: once; d_gene: .
CDR3aa: CASSYLDRENEKLFF; CDR3nt: TGTGCCAGCAGTTACCTAGACAGGGAGAATGAAAAACTGTTTTTT; v_gene: TRBV6-5; j_gene: TRBJ1-4; abundance: .; d_gene: TRBD1
CDR3aa: CASSEFESESYNEQFF; CDR3nt: TGTGCCAGCAGTGAATTTGAGTCGGAATCCTACAATGAGCAGTTCTTC; v_gene: TRBV2; j_gene: TRBJ2-1; abundance: many; d_gene: .
CDR3aa: CASSLLSSRGDTQYF; CDR3nt: TGCGCCAGCAGCTTGTTGTCTAGCCGGGGCGATACGCAGTATTTT; v_gene: TRBV5-1; j_gene: TRBJ2-3; abundance: many; d_gene: .
CDR3aa: CATGAVLETQYF; CDR3nt: TGTGCCACCGGAGCGGTTCTCGAGACCCAGTACTTC; v_gene: TRBV6-2/TRBV6-3; j_gene: TRBJ2-5; abundance: many; d_gene: .
CDR3aa: CASRGDSQKLFF; CDR3nt: TGTGCCAGCCGTGGGGACAGCCAAAAACTGTTTTTT; v_gene: TRBV25-1; j_gene: TRBJ1-4; abundance: few; d_gene: TRBD1